These T cell receptor beta chains were read from a single sample in a study of CD8+CD57+ T cells in acquired aplastic anemia. Each CDR3 protein is one row after TCRdb ran MiXCR on the reads. The sample holds about 190,000 distinct CDR3 sequences, roughly half seen once. Sequences were obtained from sorted CD4+, CD8+, or CD8+CD57+ T cells (not recorded which) from PBMCs. Source of these receptors: a human donor in good health, serving as a control. The CDR3 runs from the conserved cysteine through the conserved F or W.

length	V	J	CDR3
14	TRBV4-1	TRBJ2-3	CASSHGLPTDTQYF
14	TRBV12-3/TRBV12-4	TRBJ1-5	CASSSTGRQRGEHF
13	TRBV19	TRBJ1-1	CASNRGQKYEAFF
16	TRBV7-9	TRBJ2-1	CASSFQRSGGSDEQFF
14	TRBV28	TRBJ1-3	CASNYPGLGNTIYF
13	TRBV7-9	TRBJ2-7	CASSRGGYSEQYF
13	TRBV7-9	TRBJ2-7	CASSLAGDSEQYF
14	TRBV20-1	TRBJ1-3	CSASPGQGADTIYF
15	TRBV6-2/TRBV6-3	TRBJ1-5	CASSPALGEGQPQHF
14	TRBV12-3/TRBV12-4	TRBJ1-1	CASSGQELNTEAFF
12	TRBV11-2	TRBJ2-5	CASGQGQETQYF
16	TRBV28	TRBJ1-6	CASSFDPSAFNSPLHF
15	TRBV12-3/TRBV12-4	TRBJ1-1	CASSPPDRGRLEAFF
10	TRBV20-1	TRBJ1-2	CSASNYSYTF
16	TRBV18	TRBJ2-1	CASSPSGGTVNNEQFF
15	TRBV20-1	TRBJ2-6	CSSRRGSGGANVLTF
15	TRBV20-1	TRBJ1-6	CSARKTGTGPSPLHF
19	TRBV11-3	TRBJ2-7	CASSLGDRTASLGTYEQYF
13	TRBV10-3	TRBJ1-2	CATRQEIGYGYTF
15	TRBV7-2	TRBJ2-1	CASSPTSGEYNEQFF
13	TRBV10-3	TRBJ2-7	CAIGTGGYYEQYF
15	TRBV15	TRBJ1-4	CATSRDQGPNEKLFF